Listed below are T cell receptor beta chains from one sample, sequenced in a study of OX40 agonist ivuxolimab in advanced cancers. Repertoires were generated with immunoSEQ multiplex PCR, while TCRdb's copy carries only in-frame clones and drops some. The repertoire consists of 19,000 or so clones, with about 83% occurring once and the leading ten covering 20% to 25%. The material sequenced was CD4+ or CD8+ T cells sorted from blood, taken in a trial of the OX40 agonist ivuxolimab. These receptors all stem from an adult with an advanced solid tumor such as melanoma, head and neck, liver or kidney cancer. Each CDR3 is given with its conserved first and last residue. A D gene is named only where the DNA matches it firmly. Clone size is given for some rows only: seen once, a few or many times, or a class if the clone is expanded.

clone_size d_call j_call v_call cdr3_aa cdr3_nt
. TRBD1 TRBJ1-5 TRBV6-5 CASRSDRDRPQHF TGTGCCAGCAGGTCAGACAGGGATCGGCCCCAGCATTTT
once TRBD1 TRBJ2-1 TRBV6-1 CASSDLPPGTESYNEQFF TGTGCCAGCAGTGATCTCCCTCCGGGGACAGAATCCTACAATGAGCAGTTCTTC
. . TRBJ1-1 TRBV7-2 CASRFLSWGDTEAFF TGTGCCAGCAGATTCCTCTCCTGGGGGGACACTGAAGCTTTCTTT
. . TRBJ1-1 TRBV4-3 CASSQDRWVGDTEAFF TGCGCCAGCAGCCAAGATCGCTGGGTGGGGGACACTGAAGCTTTCTTT
. TRBD1 TRBJ2-1 TRBV15 CATKGGTNNEQFF TGTGCCACCAAAGGGGGCACGAACAATGAGCAGTTCTTC
. . TRBJ2-3 TRBV18 CASSPKTAALTDTQYF TGTGCCAGCTCACCAAAGACGGCGGCCCTGACAGATACGCAGTATTTT
. . TRBJ2-3 TRBV5-8 CASSWPFETSDTQYF TGTGCCAGCAGCTGGCCCTTTGAGACTTCAGATACGCAGTATTTT
. . TRBJ1-1 TRBV6-5 CASSYGVTGPLEAFF TGTGCCAGCAGTTACGGGGTAACCGGACCTCTCGAAGCTTTCTTT
. TRBD2 TRBJ2-1 TRBV13 CASSLGTGALLAGDREQFF TGTGCCAGCAGCTTAGGGACAGGGGCCCTACTAGCGGGAGATCGTGAGCAGTTCTTC
. TRBD1 TRBJ1-4 TRBV5-6 CASSLGPGTGGEKLFF TGTGCCAGCAGCTTGGGGCCCGGGACAGGGGGCGAAAAACTGTTTTTT
few TRBD1 TRBJ1-2 TRBV11-2 CASSLAQDRATF TGTGCCAGCAGCTTAGCCCAGGACAGGGCCACCTTC
. TRBD2 TRBJ2-3 TRBV2 CASRERGGGTDTQYF TGTGCCAGCAGAGAGCGGGGTGGGGGCACAGATACGCAGTATTTT
. TRBD1 TRBJ1-1 TRBV14 CASSHRAGGRSTEAFF TGTGCCAGCAGTCACAGGGCAGGGGGCAGGAGCACTGAAGCTTTCTTT
. . TRBJ2-1 TRBV16 CASSQSVGYNEQFF TGTGCCAGCAGCCAATCAGTGGGATACAATGAGCAGTTCTTC
few TRBD1 TRBJ2-5 TRBV5-5 CASSHGQGAQEQYF TGTGCCAGCAGCCACGGACAGGGGGCGCAGGAGCAGTACTTC
. TRBD1 TRBJ2-2 TRBV28 CASSFFQGDTGELFF TGTGCCAGCAGTTTTTTCCAGGGGGACACCGGGGAGCTGTTTTTT
. TRBD2 TRBJ2-3 TRBV27 CASSPGGGRTQYF TGTGCCAGCAGCCCGGGGGGGGGCCGTACGCAGTATTTT
. TRBD2 TRBJ2-1 TRBV27 CASFKRLAGGDEQFF TGTGCCAGCTTCAAAAGACTAGCGGGGGGGGATGAGCAGTTCTTC
few . TRBJ2-7 TRBV7-2 CASSLGKRAVYEQYF TGTGCCAGCAGCTTAGGGAAGCGGGCTGTTTACGAGCAGTACTTC
. . TRBJ2-7 TRBV4-2 CASGLGMGEQYF TGTGCCAGTGGGCTGGGAATGGGCGAGCAGTACTTC
. . TRBJ2-5 TRBV29-1 CSVEGETQYF TGCAGCGTTGAAGGAGAGACCCAGTACTTC
. . TRBJ1-1 TRBV10-3 CAISEPPETGNTEAFF TGTGCCATCAGTGAGCCCCCCGAGACAGGGAACACTGAAGCTTTCTTT
. TRBD1 TRBJ1-2 TRBV5-1 CASSLELWTGPRPNYGYTF TGCGCCAGCAGCTTGGAATTATGGACAGGTCCCCGTCCTAACTATGGCTACACCTTC
. TRBD2 TRBJ2-7 TRBV27 CASSWGGSSYEQYF TGTGCCAGCAGTTGGGGGGGGAGCTCCTACGAGCAGTACTTC
. . TRBJ2-7 TRBV4-2 CASSQVGFYEQYF TGTGCCAGCAGCCAAGTGGGGTTCTACGAGCAGTACTTC
. . TRBJ2-7 TRBV21-1 CASTAGQGILEQYF TGTGCCAGCACCGCCGGACAGGGAATCTTGGAGCAGTACTTC
. TRBD2 TRBJ2-3 TRBV15 CATTTSGGTTDTQYF TGTGCCACCACGACTAGCGGGGGGACCACAGATACGCAGTATTTT
. . TRBJ1-2 TRBV29-1 CSVPDAGHYGYTF TGCAGCGTCCCCGATGCAGGGCACTATGGCTACACCTTC
. . TRBJ1-2 TRBV27 CASSLAFGSIYGYTF TGTGCCAGCAGTTTAGCCTTTGGCAGTATCTATGGCTACACCTTC
. . TRBJ2-1 TRBV6-1 CASSGTEIYNEQFF TGTGCCAGCAGTGGGACAGAAATATACAATGAGCAGTTCTTC
. . TRBJ2-2 TRBV11-2 CASSRGLNTGELFF TGTGCCAGCAGCCGGGGACTTAACACCGGGGAGCTGTTTTTT
. . TRBJ2-7 TRBV13 CASREGNYEQYF TGTGCCAGCAGAGAGGGGAACTACGAGCAGTACTTC
. . TRBJ2-7 TRBV28 CASSLGRTISYEQYF TGTGCCAGCAGTTTAGGGCGCACGATCTCCTACGAGCAGTACTTC
. TRBD2 TRBJ2-3 TRBV27 CASSPTAGGPDTQYF TGTGCCAGCAGTCCAACCGCGGGGGGGCCAGATACGCAGTATTTT
. . TRBJ2-1 TRBV27 CASSFQQGRGNEQFF TGTGCCAGCAGTTTTCAACAGGGTCGGGGCAATGAGCAGTTCTTC
. . TRBJ1-4 TRBV27 CASSLRWGNSNEKLFF TGTGCCAGCAGTTTAAGGTGGGGGAACAGTAATGAAAAACTGTTTTTT
. TRBD1 TRBJ1-2 TRBV5-4 CASSPGQGLGYGYTF TGTGCCAGCAGCCCCGGACAGGGGTTGGGCTATGGCTACACCTTC
. TRBD2 TRBJ2-7 TRBV14 CASSQNERGGSYEQYF TGTGCCAGCAGCCAAAATGAGCGGGGAGGCTCCTACGAGCAGTACTTC
. . TRBJ1-6 TRBV4-3 CASSQDRKNNSPLHF TGCGCCAGCAGCCAAGATCGGAAGAATAATTCACCCCTCCACTTT
. . TRBJ2-7 TRBV7-3 CASSLGGEGDYEQYF TGTGCCAGCAGCTTAGGAGGGGAGGGGGACTACGAGCAGTACTTC
. . TRBJ2-7 TRBV28 CASSFRDEQYF TGTGCCAGCAGTTTCAGGGACGAGCAGTACTTC
. TRBD1 TRBJ1-5 TRBV27 CASSSSQGDSNQPQHF TGTGCCAGCAGTTCCTCCCAGGGGGATAGCAATCAGCCCCAGCATTTT
. TRBD2 TRBJ2-1 TRBV7-2 CASSAGTSDGPRFF TGTGCCAGCAGCGCCGGGACTAGCGACGGTCCTCGGTTCTTC
few . TRBJ1-1 TRBV28 CASSPGDKNTEAFF TGTGCCAGCAGTCCGGGGGACAAGAACACTGAAGCTTTCTTT
once TRBD1 TRBJ2-3 TRBV11-3 CASSPGTGGAKTDTQYF TGTGCCAGCAGCCCAGGGACAGGGGGCGCAAAGACAGATACGCAGTATTTT
once TRBD1 TRBJ2-1 TRBV11-3 CASSFSSKTGYNEQFF TGTGCCAGCAGCTTCAGCAGTAAGACAGGGTACAATGAGCAGTTCTTC
. . TRBJ2-1 TRBV19 CASRPTGDPHSQFF TGTGCCAGTAGACCCACCGGGGATCCCCACTCGCAGTTCTTC
. . TRBJ1-4 TRBV6-5 CASSYGETNEKLFF TGTGCCAGCAGTTATGGCGAGACTAATGAAAAACTGTTTTTT
few . TRBJ1-1 TRBV25-1 CASSDMGRDTEAFF TGTGCCAGCAGTGATATGGGAAGGGACACTGAAGCTTTCTTT
. . TRBJ2-3 TRBV10-3 CAISVAGGADTQYF TGTGCCATCAGTGTGGCAGGTGGGGCGGATACGCAGTATTTT